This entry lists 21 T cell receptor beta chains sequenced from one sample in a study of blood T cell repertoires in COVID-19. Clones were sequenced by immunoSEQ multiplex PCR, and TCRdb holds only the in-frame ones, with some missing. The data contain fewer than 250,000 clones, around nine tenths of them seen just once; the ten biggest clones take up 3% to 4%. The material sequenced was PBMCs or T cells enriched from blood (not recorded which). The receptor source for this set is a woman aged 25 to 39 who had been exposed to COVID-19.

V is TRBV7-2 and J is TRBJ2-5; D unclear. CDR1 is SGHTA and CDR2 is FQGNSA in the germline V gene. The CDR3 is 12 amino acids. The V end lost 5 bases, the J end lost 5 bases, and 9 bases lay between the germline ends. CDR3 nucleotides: TGTGCCAGCAGCCCCTCCTCGGAGACCCAGTACTTC. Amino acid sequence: CASSPSSETQYF.

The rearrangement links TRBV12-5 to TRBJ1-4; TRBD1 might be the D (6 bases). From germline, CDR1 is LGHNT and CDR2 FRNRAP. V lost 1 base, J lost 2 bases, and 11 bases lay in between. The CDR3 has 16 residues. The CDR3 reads CASGLAIRGTNEKLFF. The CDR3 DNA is TGTGCTAGTGGTTTGGCGATCAGGGGTACTAATGAAAAACTGTTTTTT.

CDR3 sequence: CASSTGASNQPQHF. CDR3 nucleotide sequence: TGTGCCAGCAGCACAGGAGCCAGCAATCAGCCCCAGCATTTT. J is TRBJ1-5 and V is TRBV6-5; TRBD1 is a possible D gene (5 bases). Germline V CDR1 and CDR2: MNHEY, SVGAGI. The V end lost 6 bases, the J end lost 1 base, and 10 bases lay between the germline ends. The CDR3 spans 14 residues.

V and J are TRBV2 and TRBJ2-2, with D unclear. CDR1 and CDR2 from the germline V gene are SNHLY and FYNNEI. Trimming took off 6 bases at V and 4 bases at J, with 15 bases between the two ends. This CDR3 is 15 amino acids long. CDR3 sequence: CASRALRGGTGELFF. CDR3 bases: TGTGCCAGCAGGGCCCTACGCGGTGGCACCGGGGAGCTGTTTTTT.

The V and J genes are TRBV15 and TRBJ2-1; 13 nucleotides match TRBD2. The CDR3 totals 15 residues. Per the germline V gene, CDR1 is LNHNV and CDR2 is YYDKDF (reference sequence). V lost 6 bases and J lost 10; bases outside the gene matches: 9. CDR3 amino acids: CATRQTSGRAREQFF. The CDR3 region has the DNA TGTGCCACCAGGCAAACTAGCGGGAGGGCCAGAGAGCAGTTCTTC. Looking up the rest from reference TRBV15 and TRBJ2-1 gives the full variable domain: DAMVIQNPRYQVTQFGKPVTLSCSQTLNHNVMYWYQQKSSQAPKLLFHYYDKDFNNEADTPDNFQSRRPNTSFCFLDIRSPGLGDTAMYLCATRQTSGRAREQFFGPGTRLTVL.

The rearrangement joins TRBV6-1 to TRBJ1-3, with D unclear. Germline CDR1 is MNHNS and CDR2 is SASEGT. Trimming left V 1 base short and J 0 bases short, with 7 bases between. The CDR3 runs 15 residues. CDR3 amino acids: CASSEVRVSGNTIYF. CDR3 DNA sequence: TGTGCCAGCAGTGAAGTACGGGTCTCTGGAAACACCATATATTTT.

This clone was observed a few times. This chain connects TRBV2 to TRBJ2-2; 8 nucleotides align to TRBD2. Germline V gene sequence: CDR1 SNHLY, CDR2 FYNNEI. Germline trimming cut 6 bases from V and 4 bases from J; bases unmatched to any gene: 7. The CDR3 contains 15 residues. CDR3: CASRRVSGITGELFF. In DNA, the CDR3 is TGTGCCAGCAGAAGGGTTAGCGGGATCACCGGGGAGCTGTTTTTT.

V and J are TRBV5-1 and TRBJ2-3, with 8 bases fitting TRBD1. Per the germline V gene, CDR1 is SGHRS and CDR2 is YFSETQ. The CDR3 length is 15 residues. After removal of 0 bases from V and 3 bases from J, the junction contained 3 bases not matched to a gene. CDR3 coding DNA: TGCGCCAGCAGCTTGGGAGACAGGGGAACAGATACGCAGTATTTT. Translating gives CASSLGDRGTDTQYF.

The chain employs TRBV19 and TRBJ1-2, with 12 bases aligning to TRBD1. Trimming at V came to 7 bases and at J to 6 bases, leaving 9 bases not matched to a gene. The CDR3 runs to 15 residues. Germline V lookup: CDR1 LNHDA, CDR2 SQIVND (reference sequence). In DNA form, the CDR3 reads TGTGCCAGTAACCCACTGGGACAGGGGGCTAATGGCTACACCTTC. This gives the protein CASNPLGQGANGYTF.

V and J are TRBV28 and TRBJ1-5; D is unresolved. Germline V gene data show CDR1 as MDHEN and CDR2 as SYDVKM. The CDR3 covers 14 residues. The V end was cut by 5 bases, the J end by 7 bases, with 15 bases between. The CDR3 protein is CASSPADGLQPQHF. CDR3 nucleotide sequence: TGTGCCAGCAGTCCCGCCGATGGACTGCAGCCCCAGCATTTT.

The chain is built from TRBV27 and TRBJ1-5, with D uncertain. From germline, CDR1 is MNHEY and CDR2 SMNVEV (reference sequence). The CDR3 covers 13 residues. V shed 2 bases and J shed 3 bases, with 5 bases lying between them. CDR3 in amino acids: CASSLQFNQPQHF. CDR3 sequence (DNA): TGTGCCAGCAGTTTACAGTTCAATCAGCCCCAGCATTTT.

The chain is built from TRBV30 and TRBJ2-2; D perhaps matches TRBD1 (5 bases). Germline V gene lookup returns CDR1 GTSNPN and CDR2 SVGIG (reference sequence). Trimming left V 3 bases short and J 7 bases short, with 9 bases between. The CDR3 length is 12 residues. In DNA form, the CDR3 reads TGTGCCTGGAGACCAGGGAACGGGGAGCTGTTTTTT. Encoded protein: CAWRPGNGELFF.

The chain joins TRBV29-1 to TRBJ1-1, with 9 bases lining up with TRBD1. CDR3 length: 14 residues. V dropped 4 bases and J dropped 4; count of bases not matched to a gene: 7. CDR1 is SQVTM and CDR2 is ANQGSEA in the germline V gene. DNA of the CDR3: TGCAGCGTTGGGACAGGGGTCGGAGGCACTGAAGCTTTCTTT. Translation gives CSVGTGVGGTEAFF.

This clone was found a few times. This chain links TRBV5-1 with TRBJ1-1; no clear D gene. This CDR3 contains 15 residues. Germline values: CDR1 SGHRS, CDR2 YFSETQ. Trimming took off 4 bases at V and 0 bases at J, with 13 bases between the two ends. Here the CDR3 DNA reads TGCGCCAGCAGCCCTGCCAGTCTTTTGAACACTGAAGCTTTCTTT. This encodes CASSPASLLNTEAFF.

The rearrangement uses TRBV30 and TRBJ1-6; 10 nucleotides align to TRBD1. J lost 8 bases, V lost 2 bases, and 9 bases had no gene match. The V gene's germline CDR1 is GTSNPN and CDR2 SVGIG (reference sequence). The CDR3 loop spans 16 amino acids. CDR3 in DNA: TGTGCCTGGAGTACGGGACAGGGGCTTGCTGATTCACCCCTCCACTTT. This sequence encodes CAWSTGQGLADSPLHF.

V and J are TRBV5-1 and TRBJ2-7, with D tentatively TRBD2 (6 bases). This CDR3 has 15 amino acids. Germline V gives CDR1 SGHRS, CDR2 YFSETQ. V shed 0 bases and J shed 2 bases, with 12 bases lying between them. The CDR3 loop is CASSLVGSGTYEQYF. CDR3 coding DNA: TGCGCCAGCAGCTTGGTGGGTAGCGGTACCTACGAGCAGTACTTC.

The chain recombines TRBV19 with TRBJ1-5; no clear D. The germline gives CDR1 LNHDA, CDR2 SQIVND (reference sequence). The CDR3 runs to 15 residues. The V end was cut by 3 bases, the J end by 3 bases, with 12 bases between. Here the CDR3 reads CASSIVGGDNQPQHF. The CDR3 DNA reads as TGTGCCAGTAGTATTGTCGGCGGGGACAATCAGCCCCAGCATTTT. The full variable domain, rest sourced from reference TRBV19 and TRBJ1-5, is DGGITQSPKYLFRKEGQNVTLSCEQNLNHDAMYWYRQDPGQGLRLIYYSQIVNDFQKGDIAEGYSVSREKKESFPLTVTSAQKNPTAFYLCASSIVGGDNQPQHFGDGTRLSIL.

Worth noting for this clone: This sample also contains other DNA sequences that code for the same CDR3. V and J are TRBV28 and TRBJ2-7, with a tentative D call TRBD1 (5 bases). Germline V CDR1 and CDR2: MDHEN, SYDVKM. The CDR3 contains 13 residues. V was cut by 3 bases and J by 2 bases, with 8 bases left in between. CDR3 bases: TGTGCCAGCAGTTTCGCAGGGACCTACGAGCAGTACTTC. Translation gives CASSFAGTYEQYF.

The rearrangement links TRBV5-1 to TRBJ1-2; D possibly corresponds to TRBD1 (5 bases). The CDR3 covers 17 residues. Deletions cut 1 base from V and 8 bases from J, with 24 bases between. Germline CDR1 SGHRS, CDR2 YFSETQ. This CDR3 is CASSLISGFRGSFGYTF. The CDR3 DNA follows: TGCGCCAGCAGCTTGATATCGGGGTTTCGGGGGTCCTTCGGCTACACCTTC.

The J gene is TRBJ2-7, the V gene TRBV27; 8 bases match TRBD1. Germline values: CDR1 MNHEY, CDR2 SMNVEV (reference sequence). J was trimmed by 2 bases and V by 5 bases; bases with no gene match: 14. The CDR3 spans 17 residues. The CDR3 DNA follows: TGTGCCAGCAGTCCGACGCAGGGGGCGGTAATCCCCTACGAGCAGTACTTC. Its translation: CASSPTQGAVIPYEQYF.

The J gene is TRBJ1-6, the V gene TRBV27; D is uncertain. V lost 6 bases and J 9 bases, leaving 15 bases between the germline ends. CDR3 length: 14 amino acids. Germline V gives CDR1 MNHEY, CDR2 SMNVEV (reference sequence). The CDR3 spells CASSQFGGSSPLHF. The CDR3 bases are TGTGCCAGCAGCCAATTCGGCGGGAGTTCACCCCTCCACTTT.